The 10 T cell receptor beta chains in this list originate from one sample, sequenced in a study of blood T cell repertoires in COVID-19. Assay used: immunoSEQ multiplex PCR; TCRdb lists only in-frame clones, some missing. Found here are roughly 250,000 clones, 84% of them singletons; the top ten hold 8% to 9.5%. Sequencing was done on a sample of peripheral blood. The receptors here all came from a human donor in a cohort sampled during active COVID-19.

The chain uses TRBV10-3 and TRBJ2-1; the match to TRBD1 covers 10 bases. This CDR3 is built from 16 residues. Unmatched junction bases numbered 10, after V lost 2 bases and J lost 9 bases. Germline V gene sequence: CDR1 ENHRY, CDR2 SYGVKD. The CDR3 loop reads CAISESDRGLNGEQFF. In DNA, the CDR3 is TGTGCCATCAGTGAGAGCGACAGGGGGCTGAACGGTGAGCAGTTCTTC.

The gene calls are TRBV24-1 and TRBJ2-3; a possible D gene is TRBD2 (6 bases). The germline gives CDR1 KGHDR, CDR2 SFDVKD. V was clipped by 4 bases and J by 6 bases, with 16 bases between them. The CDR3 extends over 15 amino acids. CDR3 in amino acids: CATSDPGLFLDTQYF. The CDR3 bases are TGTGCCACCAGTGACCCGGGACTTTTTTTGGATACGCAGTATTTT.

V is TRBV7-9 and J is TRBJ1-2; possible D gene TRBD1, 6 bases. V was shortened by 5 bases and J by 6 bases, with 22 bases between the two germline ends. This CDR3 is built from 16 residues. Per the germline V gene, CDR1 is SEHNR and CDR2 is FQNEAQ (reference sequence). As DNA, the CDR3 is TGTGCCAGCAGCCCAAGCGCGGGCGCAGGGGCGGATGGCTACACCTTC. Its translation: CASSPSAGAGADGYTF.

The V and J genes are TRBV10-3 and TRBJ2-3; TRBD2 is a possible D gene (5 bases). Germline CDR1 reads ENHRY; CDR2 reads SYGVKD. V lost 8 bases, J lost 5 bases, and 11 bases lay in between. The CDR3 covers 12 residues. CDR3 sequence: CAIATGVDTQYF. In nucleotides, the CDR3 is TGTGCCATCGCGACCGGGGTAGATACGCAGTATTTT.

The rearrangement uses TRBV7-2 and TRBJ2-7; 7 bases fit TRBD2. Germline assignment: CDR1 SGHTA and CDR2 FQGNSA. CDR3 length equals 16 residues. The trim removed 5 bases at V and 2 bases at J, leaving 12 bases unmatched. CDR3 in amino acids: CASSPRRPAGTYEQYF. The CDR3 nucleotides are TGTGCCAGCAGCCCCCGTAGACCAGCGGGAACCTACGAGCAGTACTTC.

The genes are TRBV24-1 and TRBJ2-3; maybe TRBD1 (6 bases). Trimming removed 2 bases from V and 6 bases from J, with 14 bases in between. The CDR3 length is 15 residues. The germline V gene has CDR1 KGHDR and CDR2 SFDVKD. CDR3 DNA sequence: TGTGCCACCAGTGATTCGAGGGGGAAGCCCGATACGCAGTATTTT. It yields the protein CATSDSRGKPDTQYF.

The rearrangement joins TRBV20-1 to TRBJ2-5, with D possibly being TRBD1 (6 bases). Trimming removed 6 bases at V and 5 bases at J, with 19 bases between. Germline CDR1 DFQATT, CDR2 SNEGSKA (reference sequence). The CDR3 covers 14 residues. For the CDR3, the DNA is TGCAGTGCCAGTGTAAGACAGGATAGTGAGACCCAGTACTTC. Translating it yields CSASVRQDSETQYF.

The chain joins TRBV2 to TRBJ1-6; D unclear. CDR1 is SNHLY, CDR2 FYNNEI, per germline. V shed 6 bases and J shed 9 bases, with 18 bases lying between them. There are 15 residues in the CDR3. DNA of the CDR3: TGTGCCAGCAGGGCCCCGGCAGGCGCAGGTTCACCCCTCCACTTT. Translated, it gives CASRAPAGAGSPLHF.

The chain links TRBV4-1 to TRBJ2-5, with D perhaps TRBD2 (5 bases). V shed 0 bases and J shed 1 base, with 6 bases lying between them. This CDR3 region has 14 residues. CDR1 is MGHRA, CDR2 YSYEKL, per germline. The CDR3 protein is CASSQEGAQETQYF. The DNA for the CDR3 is TGCGCCAGCAGCCAAGAGGGAGCCCAAGAGACCCAGTACTTC.

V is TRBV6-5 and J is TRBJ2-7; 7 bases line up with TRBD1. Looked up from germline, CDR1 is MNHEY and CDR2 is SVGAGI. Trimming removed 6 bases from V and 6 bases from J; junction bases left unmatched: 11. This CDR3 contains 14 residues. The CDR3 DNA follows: TGTGCCAGCAGCCACAACAGGGGCCGGCGCGAGCAGTACTTC. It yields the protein CASSHNRGRREQYF.